This T cell receptor beta chain was sequenced for a study of T cell responses to AZD1222 COVID-19 vaccine. Study-wide points: Spike was spanned by vaccine-associated CD4 TCRs, with dominance at 160-218 and 743-854. Breadth and depth of Spike-specific TCRs rose after two AZD1222 doses.

Assay used: immunoSEQ multiplex PCR; TCRdb lists only in-frame clones, some missing. The sample carries some 120,000 clones, around 80% recorded once. The germline V gene encodes CDR1 LNHDA and CDR2 SQIVND (reference sequence). CDR3 length: 15 amino acids. The germline V and J ends were trimmed by 0 bases and 6 bases, with 12 bases remaining between them. Notes on this clone: Its antigen is not identified.

Second doses that came at about 4 or about 12 weeks were put together. The sample was peripheral blood, taken 28 days after the second AZD1222 dose. V is TRBV19 and J is TRBJ1-5; possible D gene TRBD1, 5 bases. The sequence derives from an adult who received the AZD1222 COVID-19 vaccine. The CDR3, as DNA: TGTGCCAGTAGTATAGATTGGCAGGGTTTTCAGCCCCAGCATTTT. Translated: CASSIDWQGFQPQHF.